This TCR beta chain is drawn from a study of blood T cell repertoires in COVID-19. Across the study: Donors in the United States, Italy and Spain gave samples during acute or convalescent COVID-19. T cells, B-cell-depleted T cells, or PBMCs supplied cDNA or gDNA.

TCRdb's copy holds only in-frame clones and misses some; the assay was immunoSEQ multiplex PCR. The top ten hold about 11% of the sample, which has about 210,000 clones, under 90% seen once. The germline CDR1 and CDR2 sequences are LGHNA and YNFKEQ. The CDR3 length is 15 residues. V was trimmed by 2 bases and J by 4 bases, leaving 11 bases between them. This clone was seen a few times. The source of this sequence is a woman at least 80 years old with COVID-19, enrolled during active disease. Specimen: peripheral blood. The chain is built from TRBV4-2 and TRBJ2-2, with D possibly TRBD2 on 5 matching bases. As DNA, the CDR3 is TGTGCCAGCAGCCAACGGTCGGGGAGCACCGGGGAGCTGTTTTTT. Translating gives CASSQRSGSTGELFF.